This T cell receptor (beta chain) was sequenced during a study of T cell responses to AZD1222 COVID-19 vaccine. Study-level findings and limits: After two AZD1222 doses, spike-specific TCR breadth and depth rose versus day 0.

Points on this clone: Its antigen is not known.

Sequenced by immunoSEQ multiplex PCR; TCRdb stores in-frame clones only, minus some. The table records around 99,000 clones, approximately 89% of them present only once. Germline CDR1 MNHEY, CDR2 SMNVEV (reference sequence). V lost 2 bases to trimming and J lost 1 base, with 12 bases between them. The CDR3 has 15 amino acids. The clonotype comes from an adult who received the AZD1222 COVID-19 vaccine. The sample in question was peripheral blood, obtained 28 days after the second AZD1222 dose. This chain uses TRBV27 with TRBJ2-7, with a tentative D call TRBD2 (6 bases). The CDR3 protein is CASSLKGGGSYEQYF. CDR3 DNA sequence: TGTGCCAGCAGTTTAAAGGGTGGAGGGTCCTACGAGCAGTACTTC.